Listed here are 3 T cell receptor beta chains from one sample, sequenced in a study of brain metastases from non-small cell lung cancer. TCRdb's copy holds only in-frame clones and misses some; the assay was immunoSEQ multiplex PCR. This sample yields roughly 2,600 clones, of which around 90% are seen a single time; 3.8% belongs to the top ten. The source material was primary lung tumor tissue. The origin of the receptors is a donor at least 40 years old with non-small cell lung cancer.

Points on this clone: A junction boundary mismatches the germline segment, possibly from a read error. The chain uses TRBV7-2 and TRBJ1-4; 12 bases fit TRBD1. CDR1 is SGHTA, CDR2 FQGNSA, per germline. There are 15 residues in the CDR3. The CDR3 sequence: CASSPGTGGIGKLFF. The CDR3 region has the DNA TGTGCCAGCAGCCCTGGGACAGGGGGCATTGGAAAACTATTTTTT.

The chain couples TRBV6-5 to TRBJ2-2, with 8 nucleotides matching TRBD1. V trimming: 5 bases; J trimming: 2 bases; junction bases outside the gene matches: 4. The CDR3 consists of 15 residues. The germline CDR1 and CDR2 sequences are MNHEY and SVGAGI. For the CDR3, the DNA is TGTGCCAGCAGTCTAGGGACAGGTAACACCGGGGAGCTGTTTTTT. Translation gives CASSLGTGNTGELFF.

Points on this clone: Compared with germline, one end of the junction differs, possibly owing to a read error. Other DNA sequences in the sample encode the same CDR3. The chain links TRBV7-9 to TRBJ2-6; D possibly matches TRBD1 or TRBD2 (5 bases each). This CDR3 region has 15 residues. Germline lookup yields CDR1 SEHNR and CDR2 FQNEAQ (reference sequence). The CDR3, as DNA: TGTGCCAGCAGCGTAAAGGGAGCCGGGGCCAACGTCTTGACTTTC. Protein: CASSVKGAGANVLTF.